This entry lists 27 T cell receptor beta chains sequenced from one sample in a study of lymphopenia after photon versus proton radiotherapy. Libraries were prepared by immunoSEQ multiplex PCR; TCRdb keeps only in-frame clonotypes and omits some of them. The sample holds about 70,000 clones; approximately 90% are singletons and the top ten take 2.2%. The sample in question was peripheral blood, obtained from a patient treated with photon-based radiotherapy. These receptors all come from a woman aged 40 to 55 with cholangiocarcinoma.

This clone was observed once. J is TRBJ1-2 and V is TRBV28; D call uncertain. Germline V gene sequence: CDR1 MDHEN, CDR2 SYDVKM. The CDR3 runs 12 residues. The V end lost 2 bases, the J end lost 7 bases, and 8 bases lay between the germline ends. CDR3 in DNA: TGTGCCAGCAGTTTACCCGGCCTTGGCTACACCTTC. Translating gives CASSLPGLGYTF.

This clone is a singleton in its sample. The chain has TRBV10-3 and TRBJ1-2; D perhaps matches TRBD1 (6 bases). Per the germline V gene, CDR1 is ENHRY and CDR2 is SYGVKD. CDR3 length equals 14 residues. V shed 6 bases and J shed 1 base, with 12 bases lying between them. CDR3 sequence: CAISLGGLNYGYTF. The CDR3 nucleotides read TGTGCCATCAGCCTGGGGGGCCTTAACTATGGCTACACCTTC.

The V gene is TRBV7-9, the J gene TRBJ1-5; D uncertain. V shed 1 base and J shed 6 bases, with 10 bases lying between them. The germline gives CDR1 SEHNR, CDR2 FQNEAQ (reference sequence). This CDR3 contains 14 residues. The CDR3 nucleotides are TGTGCCAGCAGCTTAGAGGGTGGGATTCAGCCCCAGCATTTT. This sequence encodes CASSLEGGIQPQHF. Based on the CDR3 plus reference TRBV7-9 and TRBJ1-5, the full variable domain is DTGVSQNPRHKITKRGQNVTFRCDPISEHNRLYWYRQTLGQGPEFLTYFQNEAQLEKSRLLSDRFSAERPKGSFSTLEIQRTEQGDSAMYLCASSLEGGIQPQHFGDGTRLSIL.

The chain uses TRBV30 and TRBJ1-5, with 7 positions matching TRBD1. V was clipped by 4 bases and J by 2 bases; unmatched bases: 5. Germline CDR1 reads GTSNPN; CDR2 reads SVGIG (reference sequence). This CDR3 has 14 amino acids. Here the CDR3 reads CAWTEGAGNQPQHF. CDR3 in DNA: TGTGCCTGGACGGAGGGGGCGGGCAATCAGCCCCAGCATTTT. Combining the CDR3 with reference TRBV30 and TRBJ1-5 gives the whole variable domain SQTIHQWPATLVQPVGSPLSLECTVEGTSNPNLYWYRQAAGRGLQLLFYSVGIGQISSEVPQNLSASRPQDRQFILSSKKLLLSDSGFYLCAWTEGAGNQPQHFGDGTRLSIL.

This clone was counted only a few times. This rearrangement joins TRBV2 to TRBJ1-5; 7 bases fit TRBD1. CDR1 and CDR2 from the germline V gene are SNHLY and FYNNEI. V lost 5 bases and J lost 5; bases outside the gene matches: 6. This CDR3 region has 14 residues. Written as DNA, the CDR3 is TGTGCCAGCAGTCCTGACAGGGAAGATCAGCCCCAGCATTTT. Translated: CASSPDREDQPQHF.

The chain combines TRBV9 with TRBJ2-2, with D hard to call. V was pared by 0 bases and J by 4 bases, with 1 base between. From germline, CDR1 is SGDLS and CDR2 YYNGEE. CDR3 length equals 12 residues. CDR3 amino acids: CASSVVTGELFF. DNA of the CDR3: TGTGCCAGCAGCGTAGTCACCGGGGAGCTGTTTTTT.

The chain joins TRBV28 to TRBJ2-7; D ambiguous. Per germline, CDR1 MDHEN and CDR2 SYDVKM. The CDR3 covers 13 residues. Trimming took 3 bases from V and 7 from J, leaving 13 bases between them. This CDR3 is CASSFGVPGEQYF. The CDR3 coding sequence is TGTGCCAGCAGTTTCGGTGTCCCCGGTGAGCAGTACTTC.

V gene TRBV9 combines with J gene TRBJ2-1; 7 bases align to TRBD2. V shed 6 bases, J shed 0 bases, and the junction held 3 bases outside the gene matches. The CDR3 is made up of 14 amino acids. Germline values: CDR1 SGDLS, CDR2 YYNGEE. CDR3 region: CASTAGSSYNEQFF. Written as DNA, the CDR3 is TGTGCCAGCACAGCGGGGAGCTCCTACAATGAGCAGTTCTTC.

This chain links TRBV10-1 with TRBJ2-7; the D gene is possibly TRBD2 (6 bases). This CDR3 is 14 amino acids long. From germline, CDR1 is WNHNN and CDR2 SYGVQD (reference sequence). V lost 0 bases and J 7 bases, leaving 13 bases between the germline ends. The CDR3 spells CASSESPGDREQYF. In nucleotides, the CDR3 is TGCGCCAGCAGTGAGTCCCCGGGGGATCGGGAGCAGTACTTC.

The J gene is TRBJ1-5, the V gene TRBV18; 10 nucleotides line up with TRBD1. Germline V CDR1 and CDR2: KGHSH, LQKENI. The J segment lost 7 bases and the V segment lost 2 bases, leaving 5 bases of the junction unmatched. The CDR3 covers 15 residues. The CDR3 sequence: CASSPGQGVRQPQHF. Here the CDR3 DNA reads TGTGCCAGCTCACCAGGACAGGGGGTACGACAGCCCCAGCATTTT.

The J gene is TRBJ2-2, the V gene TRBV11-2; no definite D call. V was shortened by 7 bases and J by 4 bases, with 16 bases between the two germline ends. Germline V lookup: CDR1 SGHAT, CDR2 FQNNGV. The CDR3 is 15 residues long. CDR3 amino acids: CASNHDGGGTGELFF. In nucleotides, the CDR3 is TGTGCCAGCAACCACGACGGCGGCGGCACCGGGGAGCTGTTTTTT.

The chain uses TRBV15 and TRBJ1-4, with a tentative D call TRBD1 (5 bases). In germline, CDR1 is LNHNV, CDR2 YYDKDF (reference sequence). The ends were cut back, 5 bases at V and 11 bases at J, with 15 bases in the middle. The CDR3 totals 13 residues. The CDR3 nucleotides read TGTGCCACCAGCGCTGGGACGGTCGGGAAACTGTTTTTT. Its protein product is CATSAGTVGKLFF.

CDR3 in DNA: TGTGCCAGCAGCCGAAATACTGAACGCACTGAAGCTTTCTTT. Encoded protein: CASSRNTERTEAFF. J is TRBJ1-1 and V is TRBV7-2; D call uncertain. Germline CDR1 is SGHTA and CDR2 is FQGNSA. Trimming pared 5 bases from V and 4 bases from J, leaving 14 bases between. The CDR3 sequence is 14 residues long.

In regard to this clone: This sample also contains other DNA sequences that code for the same CDR3. The chain recombines TRBV7-8 with TRBJ1-1; no firm D call. Germline values: CDR1 SGHVS, CDR2 FQNEAQ. V gave up 1 base and J gave up 4 bases, with 4 bases separating them. The CDR3 has 12 residues. CDR3 nucleotides: TGTGCCAGCAGCTTAGGCTCCACTGAAGCTTTCTTT. Translation: CASSLGSTEAFF.

The chain combines TRBV11-2 with TRBJ2-5; D is undetermined. V was clipped by 5 bases and J by 1 base, with 5 bases between them. Germline V gene lookup returns CDR1 SGHAT and CDR2 FQNNGV. This CDR3 has 12 residues. CDR3 bases: TGTGCCAGCAGCGCGTCCCAAGAGACCCAGTACTTC. Translated: CASSASQETQYF.

The chain recombines TRBV18 with TRBJ2-7; TRBD1 or TRBD2 may be the D gene (5 bases each). This CDR3 contains 15 residues. Germline CDR1 reads KGHSH; CDR2 reads LQKENI. V was trimmed by 6 bases and J by 6 bases, leaving 21 bases between them. Written as DNA, the CDR3 is TGTGCCAGCTCGCCAACCGGGACCGGCGGTGGCGAGCAGTACTTC. Translation gives CASSPTGTGGGEQYF.

The gene calls are TRBV7-2 and TRBJ1-2; TRBD1 might be the D (5 bases). The CDR3 length is 13 residues. Germline V gives CDR1 SGHTA, CDR2 FQGNSA. The V end was cut by 5 bases, the J end by 4 bases, with 11 bases between. The CDR3 loop reads CASSTPGAYGYTF. As DNA, the CDR3 is TGTGCCAGCAGCACCCCCGGGGCCTATGGCTACACCTTC.

The chain links TRBV5-4 to TRBJ2-1, with a weak D call TRBD1 (5 bases). The CDR3 runs to 16 residues. The germline V gene has CDR1 SGHNT and CDR2 YYREEE (reference sequence). Between the trimmed V and J ends, which lost 1 base and 0 bases, there was a span of 11 bases. The CDR3 DNA follows: TGTGCCAGCAGCTTGCAGGGCCTAGACTCCTACAATGAGCAGTTCTTC. Residues: CASSLQGLDSYNEQFF.

The chain links TRBV7-9 to TRBJ2-1; 13 bases agree with TRBD2. The germline V gene encodes CDR1 SEHNR and CDR2 FQNEAQ (reference sequence). The CDR3 runs to 14 residues. The trim removed 4 bases at V and 9 bases at J, leaving 3 bases unmatched. The CDR3 is CASSWGTSGTEQFF. In nucleotides, the CDR3 is TGTGCCAGCAGCTGGGGGACTAGCGGGACTGAGCAGTTCTTC.

The rearrangement links TRBV4-1 to TRBJ2-7, with 9 bases identical to TRBD1. CDR3 length equals 15 residues. Germline values: CDR1 MGHRA, CDR2 YSYEKL. V shed 3 bases, J shed 6 bases, and the junction held 9 bases outside the gene matches. CDR3 DNA: TGCGCCAGCAGCCATCTACCGGGACAGGGTGGCGAGCAGTACTTC. Translation gives CASSHLPGQGGEQYF.

V gene TRBV7-8 combines with J gene TRBJ2-6, with a weak D call TRBD2 (6 bases). The V gene's germline CDR1 is SGHVS and CDR2 FQNEAQ. The length of the CDR3 is 19 residues. Trimming removed 4 bases at V and 0 bases at J, with 19 bases between. The CDR3 here is CASSSDMGLGLSGANVLTF. DNA of the CDR3: TGTGCCAGCAGCTCGGATATGGGACTGGGCCTCTCTGGGGCCAACGTCCTGACTTTC.

Note on this clone: At the DNA level, this CDR3 is encoded by other sequences in the same sample as well. The rearrangement uses TRBV11-2 and TRBJ1-2; no definite D call. Trimming pared 3 bases from V and 1 base from J, leaving 3 bases between. The germline gives CDR1 SGHAT, CDR2 FQNNGV. CDR3 length: 12 residues. The CDR3 region has the DNA TGTGCCAGCAGCTTGAATAACTATGGCTACACCTTC. This translates into CASSLNNYGYTF.

This chain connects TRBV27 to TRBJ2-7, with 8 bases matching TRBD1. CDR1 is MNHEY and CDR2 is SMNVEV in the germline V gene (reference sequence). The length of the CDR3 is 15 residues. Trimming took 6 bases from V and 0 from J; bases not matched to a gene: 7. The CDR3 region has the DNA TGTGCCAGCAGATTGGGACAGGCGATCTCCTACGAGCAGTACTTC. Protein: CASRLGQAISYEQYF.

The genes are TRBV18 and TRBJ1-1; a weak D match, TRBD1 (6 bases). Germline V gene lookup returns CDR1 KGHSH and CDR2 LQKENI. This CDR3 has 13 residues. V lost 4 bases to trimming and J lost 2 bases, with 8 bases between them. The CDR3 region has the DNA TGTGCCAGCTCACAGGGGGTCAACACTGAAGCTTTCTTT. Amino acids: CASSQGVNTEAFF.

The rearrangement joins TRBV19 to TRBJ2-1, with 8 bases lining up with TRBD1. The CDR3 is 16 residues long. The V segment lost 5 bases and the J segment 5 bases; nucleotides outside the gene matches: 11. Looked up from germline, CDR1 is LNHDA and CDR2 is SQIVND (reference sequence). This CDR3 is CASSPPGGQGNNEQFF. The CDR3 bases are TGTGCCAGTAGTCCTCCCGGCGGACAGGGAAACAATGAGCAGTTCTTC. The variable domain in full, with the rest retrieved from reference TRBV19 and TRBJ2-1, is DGGITQSPKYLFRKEGQNVTLSCEQNLNHDAMYWYRQDPGQGLRLIYYSQIVNDFQKGDIAEGYSVSREKKESFPLTVTSAQKNPTAFYLCASSPPGGQGNNEQFFGPGTRLTVL.

CDR3 region: CASSVGPREVNSPLHF. The CDR3 DNA reads as TGTGCCAGCAGCGTAGGTCCTAGGGAGGTAAATTCACCCCTCCACTTT. The chain is built from TRBV9 and TRBJ1-6; D not resolved. CDR1 SGDLS and CDR2 YYNGEE come from the germline V gene. V was cut by 0 bases and J by 7 bases, with 14 bases left in between. The CDR3 has 16 residues. Supplemented by reference TRBV9 and TRBJ1-6, the full variable domain reads DSGVTQTPKHLITATGQRVTLRCSPRSGDLSVYWYQQSLDQGLQFLIQYYNGEERAKGNILERFSAQQFPDLHSELNLSSLELGDSALYFCASSVGPREVNSPLHFGNGTRLTVT.

V usage is TRBV7-8 and J usage is TRBJ1-1, with D maybe TRBD1 (6 bases). The CDR3 spans 13 residues. Trimming took 5 bases from V and 3 from J, leaving 10 bases between them. The germline V gene encodes CDR1 SGHVS and CDR2 FQNEAQ. Here the CDR3 reads CASSAGHYTEAFF. Written as DNA, the CDR3 is TGTGCCAGCAGCGCGGGACATTACACTGAAGCTTTCTTT.